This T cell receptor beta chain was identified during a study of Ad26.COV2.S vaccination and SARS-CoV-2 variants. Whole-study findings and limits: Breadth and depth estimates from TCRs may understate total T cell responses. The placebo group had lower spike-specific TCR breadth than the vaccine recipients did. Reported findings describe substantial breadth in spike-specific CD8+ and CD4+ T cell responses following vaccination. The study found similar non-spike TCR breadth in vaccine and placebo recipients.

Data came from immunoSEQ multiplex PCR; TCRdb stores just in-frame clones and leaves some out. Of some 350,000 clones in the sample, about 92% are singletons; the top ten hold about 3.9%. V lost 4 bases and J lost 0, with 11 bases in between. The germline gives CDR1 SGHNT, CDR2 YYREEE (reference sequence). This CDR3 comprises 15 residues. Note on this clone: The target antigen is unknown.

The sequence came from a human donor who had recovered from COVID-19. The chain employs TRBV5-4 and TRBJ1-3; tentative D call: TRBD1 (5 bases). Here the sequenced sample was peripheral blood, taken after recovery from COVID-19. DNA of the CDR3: TGTGCCAGCAGCCGCGACAGCATCTCTGGAAACACCATATATTTT. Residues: CASSRDSISGNTIYF.